This T cell receptor (beta chain) is drawn from a study of blood T cell repertoires in COVID-19. Study details: There were acute and convalescent COVID-19 samples, and they came from the United States, Italy and Spain. Sources were T cells, B-cell-depleted T cells, or PBMCs; the material itself was cDNA or gDNA.

Authors' methods: From reference gene primer amplification, estimates of nucleated cell counts were derived. Method: immunoSEQ multiplex PCR; TCRdb's copy keeps in-frame clones and lacks some. From that table come the V and J calls and clone size; the DNA was used to work out D and trimming. The table has 110,000 to 150,000 clones, about 82% seen once. Germline assignment: CDR1 SGHNT and CDR2 YENEEA. CDR3 length: 14 residues. Trimming cost V 0 bases and J 3 bases, with 9 bases left between them. V usage is TRBV11-3 and J usage is TRBJ2-7; unclear D gene. The TCR was taken from a man in his fifties or sixties with acute or convalescent COVID-19. Sequencing was done on a sample of peripheral blood. In nucleotides, the CDR3 is TGTGCCAGCAGCTTAGATCCCTCCTACTACGAGCAGTACTTC. Translated, it gives CASSLDPSYYEQYF.